This T cell receptor (beta chain) was recorded in a study of post-analysis software for immune sequencing data. There are 15 residues in the CDR3. CDR1 and CDR2 (germline): MNHEY, SMNVEV (reference sequence). Incorporated into the TCR beta cDNA libraries were unique molecular identifiers, which served to reduce PCR and sequencing biases. TCRdb independently ran MiXCR on the PCR reads; one entry per CDR3 protein. The sample has hundreds of thousands of distinct CDR3 sequences; about 32% are singletons. With respect to this clonotype: The antigen remains unidentified.

Findings of the study overall: In patients, five or six TRBV segments were more frequent than in controls, with TRBV5-6, TRBV5-1 and TRBV20-1 among them.

Sequenced input: blood. The rearrangement uses TRBV27 and TRBJ2-1, with 9 positions matching TRBD1. TRBJ2-7 explains the end of the DNA better; the J call may be wrong. This clonotype was obtained from a girl aged 5 to 17 with multiple sclerosis. The CDR3 region is CASSPRTGAYNEQYF. CDR3 in DNA: TGTGCCAGCAGTCCCCGGACAGGGGCCTACAATGAGCAGTACTTC.